This T cell receptor (beta chain) was recovered during a study of T cells in Graves' hyperthyroidism and ophthalmopathy. Notes on the study in general: In simple terms, a model built on 13 V-J features told ophthalmopathy apart from stable hyperthyroidism.

As concerns this clonotype: Its antigen is undetermined.

TCR beta CDR3 region amplification was performed from RNA transcripts. The TCR CDR3 was amplified in a first-round RT-PCR using the HTBI primer set. TCRdb re-analysed the multiplex PCR reads in MiXCR, keeping a single row per CDR3 protein. The profile shows some 600,000 distinct CDR3 sequences, around 42% of them singletons. Patients counted as stable if ophthalmopathy did not develop within 18 months. The V gene end was trimmed by 1 base and the J gene end by 3 bases; junction bases not matched to a gene: 6. This CDR3 has 15 amino acids. Germline V lookup: CDR1 SGHTA, CDR2 FQGNSA. What was sequenced was peripheral blood or thyroid tissue (not recorded which). The gene calls are TRBV7-2 and TRBJ2-7, with 7 bases fitting TRBD1. The sequence came from a young woman with Graves' hyperthyroidism. The CDR3 loop reads CASSLVKGAIYEQYF. CDR3 nucleotide sequence: TGTGCCAGCAGCTTAGTAAAGGGGGCTATCTACGAGCAGTACTTC.